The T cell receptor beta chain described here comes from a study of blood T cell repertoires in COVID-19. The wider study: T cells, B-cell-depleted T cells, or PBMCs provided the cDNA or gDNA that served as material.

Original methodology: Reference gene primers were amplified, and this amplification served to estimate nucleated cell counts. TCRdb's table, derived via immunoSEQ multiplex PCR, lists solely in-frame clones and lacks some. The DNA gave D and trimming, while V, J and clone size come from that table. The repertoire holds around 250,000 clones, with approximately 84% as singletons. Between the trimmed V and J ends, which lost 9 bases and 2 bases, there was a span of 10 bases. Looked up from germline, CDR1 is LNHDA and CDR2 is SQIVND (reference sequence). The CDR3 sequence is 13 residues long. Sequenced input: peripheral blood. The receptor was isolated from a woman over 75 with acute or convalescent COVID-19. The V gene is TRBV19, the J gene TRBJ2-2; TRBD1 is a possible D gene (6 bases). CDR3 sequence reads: CASEGQNTGELFF. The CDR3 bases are TGTGCCAGCGAGGGACAAAACACCGGGGAGCTGTTTTTT.